Listed below are T cell receptor beta chains from one sample, sequenced in a study of blood T cells in healthy people across ages. A single record per CDR3 protein comes from TCRdb applying MiXCR to the 5' RACE reads. The repertoire holds about 940,000 distinct CDR3 sequences, with 45% to 50% as singletons. The sample taken for sequencing was blood. All receptors come from a young man in good health. CDR3s include the opening cysteine and the closing phenylalanine or tryptophan. The D gene is left open where the match is weak. Not all rows give a size; the values are once, few, many and, for expanded clones, a class.

CDR3 protein: CSASDRVAYGYTF
CDR3 DNA: TGCAGTGCTAGTGACAGGGTTGCATATGGCTACACCTTC
V gene: TRBV20-1
clone size: NA
D gene: TRBD1
J gene: TRBJ1-2

CDR3 protein: CASSLTQGSEQYF
CDR3 DNA: TGTGCCAGCAGCCTAACACAGGGTAGCGAGCAGTACTTC
V gene: TRBV5-6
clone size: NA
D gene: NA
J gene: TRBJ2-7

CDR3 protein: CAWSIGQLSNQPQHF
CDR3 DNA: TGTGCCTGGAGTATTGGTCAGCTTAGCAATCAGCCCCAGCATTTT
V gene: TRBV30
clone size: NA
D gene: NA
J gene: TRBJ1-5

CDR3 protein: CASSFSGFGNYGYTF
CDR3 DNA: TGTGCCAGCAGTTTCTCAGGGTTTGGTAACTATGGCTACACCTTC
V gene: TRBV27
clone size: NA
D gene: NA
J gene: TRBJ1-2

CDR3 protein: CASSLGGSRGVDTQYF
CDR3 DNA: TGTGCCAGCAGCCTCGGAGGGTCAAGGGGAGTGGATACGCAGTATTTT
V gene: TRBV4-2
clone size: NA
D gene: NA
J gene: TRBJ2-3

CDR3 protein: CASSAIQGDSINYGYTF
CDR3 DNA: TGTGCCAGCAGCGCAATTCAAGGGGACAGCATTAACTATGGCTACACCTTC
V gene: TRBV12-3/TRBV12-4
clone size: NA
D gene: TRBD1
J gene: TRBJ1-2

CDR3 protein: CAGSRDSNTGELFF
CDR3 DNA: TGCGCCGGCAGCCGGGACAGCAACACCGGGGAGCTGTTTTTT
V gene: TRBV5-1
clone size: NA
D gene: TRBD1
J gene: TRBJ2-2

CDR3 protein: CASRQEAKGLFF
CDR3 DNA: TGTGCCAGCAGGCAAGAGGCTAAGGGGCTGTTTTTT
V gene: TRBV12-3/TRBV12-4
clone size: NA
D gene: NA
J gene: TRBJ2-2

CDR3 protein: CASSGTDGYGYTF
CDR3 DNA: TGCGCCAGCAGCGGGACCGACGGCTATGGCTACACCTTC
V gene: TRBV4-1
clone size: few
D gene: NA
J gene: TRBJ1-2

CDR3 protein: CASSVVGGPETQYF
CDR3 DNA: TGCGCCAGCAGCGTGGTGGGCGGACCAGAGACCCAGTACTTC
V gene: TRBV5-1
clone size: once
D gene: NA
J gene: TRBJ2-5

CDR3 protein: CASSLGDGNNQPQHF
CDR3 DNA: TGTGCCAGCAGTCTCGGAGACGGTAACAATCAGCCCCAGCATTTT
V gene: TRBV12-3/TRBV12-4
clone size: NA
D gene: NA
J gene: TRBJ1-5

CDR3 protein: CASSQGLGSNTGELFF
CDR3 DNA: TGCGCCAGCAGCCAGGGGTTGGGGTCGAACACCGGGGAGCTGTTTTTT
V gene: TRBV4-1
clone size: NA
D gene: NA
J gene: TRBJ2-2

CDR3 protein: CASRDDRGNEKLFF
CDR3 DNA: TGTGCCAGCCGCGATGACAGGGGAAATGAAAAACTGTTTTTT
V gene: TRBV10-3
clone size: few
D gene: TRBD1
J gene: TRBJ1-4

CDR3 protein: CSARSGGVSYEQYF
CDR3 DNA: TGCAGTGCTAGGAGCGGGGGGGTCTCCTACGAGCAGTACTTC
V gene: TRBV20-1
clone size: NA
D gene: TRBD2
J gene: TRBJ2-7

CDR3 protein: CASSWSGGPETQYF
CDR3 DNA: TGTGCCAGCAGCTGGTCAGGGGGCCCAGAGACCCAGTACTTC
V gene: TRBV27
clone size: NA
D gene: TRBD1
J gene: TRBJ2-5

CDR3 protein: CASSLDRGTSFF
CDR3 DNA: TGTGCCAGCAGCTTGGACAGGGGTACATCGTTCTTC
V gene: TRBV7-8
clone size: NA
D gene: TRBD1
J gene: TRBJ2-1

CDR3 protein: CRATGPSAYQEAFF
CDR3 DNA: TGCAGGGCTACAGGGCCCAGTGCCTACCAAGAAGCTTTCTTT
V gene: TRBV20-1
clone size: NA
D gene: NA
J gene: TRBJ1-1

CDR3 protein: CSAPNLAHLVYEQYF
CDR3 DNA: TGCAGTGCTCCGAACCTAGCCCACCTCGTCTACGAGCAGTACTTC
V gene: TRBV20-1
clone size: NA
D gene: NA
J gene: TRBJ2-7

CDR3 protein: CASSQGWTTTYEQYF
CDR3 DNA: TGTGCCAGCAGCCAAGGATGGACTACCACCTACGAGCAGTACTTC
V gene: TRBV3-1
clone size: few
D gene: NA
J gene: TRBJ2-7

CDR3 protein: CASSYGELKGETQYF
CDR3 DNA: TGTGCCAGCAGTTACGGCGAGCTAAAGGGAGAGACCCAGTACTTC
V gene: TRBV6-6
clone size: NA
D gene: NA
J gene: TRBJ2-5

CDR3 protein: CSAPDRLRTDTQYF
CDR3 DNA: TGCAGTGCACCAGACAGGTTACGCACAGATACGCAGTATTTT
V gene: TRBV20-1
clone size: few
D gene: NA
J gene: TRBJ2-3

CDR3 protein: CASSEGTSGDYEQYF
CDR3 DNA: TGTGCCAGCAGCGAGGGGACTAGCGGGGACTACGAGCAGTACTTC
V gene: TRBV9
clone size: NA
D gene: TRBD2
J gene: TRBJ2-7

CDR3 protein: CASSLEAGGPSYNEQFF
CDR3 DNA: TGCGCCAGCAGCTTGGAGGCGGGGGGTCCCTCCTACAATGAGCAGTTCTTC
V gene: TRBV5-1
clone size: few
D gene: TRBD2
J gene: TRBJ2-1

CDR3 protein: CASSGGPNSPLHF
CDR3 DNA: TGTGCCAGCAGTGGGGGACCTAATTCACCCCTCCACTTT
V gene: TRBV2
clone size: few
D gene: NA
J gene: TRBJ1-6

CDR3 protein: CASSQTPTSGGANEQFF
CDR3 DNA: TGCGCCAGCAGCCAAACACCGACCAGCGGGGGGGCGAATGAGCAGTTCTTC
V gene: TRBV4-1
clone size: NA
D gene: TRBD2
J gene: TRBJ2-1